This T cell receptor beta chain is from a study of blood T cell repertoires in COVID-19. At the level of the study: From the United States, Italy and Spain came samples of acute and convalescent COVID-19. In each case, the material was cDNA or gDNA derived from T cells, B-cell-depleted T cells, or PBMCs.

In the authors' workflow: Quantification of nucleated cells was approximated via reference gene primer amplification. The protocol was immunoSEQ multiplex PCR, while the TCRdb copy is restricted to in-frame clones and leaves out a portion. That table furnishes V, J and clone size, whereas the DNA furnished D and trimming. The sample holds fewer than 95,000 clones, roughly 85% seen once. CDR3 size: 15 residues. CDR1 and CDR2 (germline): MNHNS, SASEGT. V was clipped by 3 bases and J by 2 bases; unmatched bases: 4. V and J are TRBV6-1 and TRBJ1-5; 7 bases align to TRBD1. This sequence originates from a man aged 45-65 years with active or convalescent COVID-19. The sample was peripheral blood. In DNA, the CDR3 is TGTGCCAGCAGTGAGAGGGGGCAAGGCAATCAGCCCCAGCATTTT. Translated, it gives CASSERGQGNQPQHF.